The rows below give T cell receptor beta chains drawn from one sample of a study of blood T cells in healthy people across ages. Each CDR3 protein gets one entry after TCRdb re-called the 5' RACE reads with MiXCR. The data show about 1.8 million distinct CDR3 sequences, approximately 50% seen once. Sequencing was carried out using blood. The receptors shown here come from a woman between 40 and 55 years old in good health. The conserved cysteine and the conserved F or W are not part of the CDR3 here. Expanded clones get a size class; other rows say once, few or many, or leave the size out.

TRBJ2-7,TRBV28,-,ASINRVSYEQY
TRBJ2-3,TRBV28,-,ASSNPTLFLDTQY
TRBJ2-3,TRBV9,-,ASSVGKRDTQY
TRBJ2-5,TRBV12-3/TRBV12-4,-,ASSFLWRGAFQETQY
TRBJ2-6,TRBV25-1,few,ASSGTPGLMSGANVLT
-,TRBV24-1,-,ATSDRKPETQY
TRBJ2-7,TRBV20-1,few,SASWDRGLHEQY
TRBJ2-5,TRBV3-1,few,ASSQGGGGVETQY
TRBJ2-3,TRBV15,-,ATTFGGRADTQY
TRBJ2-1,TRBV28,-,ASSPPTPYNEQF
TRBJ2-7,TRBV27,few,ASSPGTGLDYEQY
TRBJ2-5,TRBV12-3/TRBV12-4,few,ASSLWGEPQETQY
TRBJ2-5,TRBV5-1,-,ASSSYRTVQETQY
TRBJ2-3,TRBV5-6,-,ASSSGEVRRQY